This T cell receptor beta chain is from a study of T cells in Graves' hyperthyroidism and ophthalmopathy. Overall study: Peripheral blood draws took place at initial diagnosis, ahead of any treatment.

Patients aged 18 to 65 with hyperthyroidism were newly diagnosed, with duration under 2 months. A roughly 10 ml volume of fresh peripheral blood provided the PBMCs. RNA transcripts gave rise to amplified TCR beta CDR3 regions. When the TCR CDR3 underwent first-round RT-PCR, the HTBI primer set was used. TCRdb passed the multiplex PCR reads through MiXCR, listing each CDR3 protein once. Of hundreds of thousands of distinct CDR3 sequences listed, about two fifths are singletons. The germline V and J ends were trimmed by 4 bases and 3 bases, with 10 bases remaining between them. CDR3 size: 13 residues. In germline, CDR1 is SGHTA, CDR2 FQGTGA. General observations from the study: The model anticipated ophthalmopathy a median about six months pre-onset.

Comments on this clonotype: Antigen specificity is unknown.

The TCR was taken from a man younger than 30 with Graves' hyperthyroidism. The sample comprised blood. The chain has TRBV7-3 and TRBJ2-7, with no clear D. The CDR3 protein is CASSYPAYYEQYF. The CDR3 DNA reads TGTGCCAGCAGCTACCCAGCCTACTACGAGCAGTACTTC. Using reference TRBV7-3 and TRBJ2-7 for the parts outside the CDR3, the full variable domain is GAGVSQTPSNKVTEKGKYVELRCDPISGHTALYWYRQSLGQGPEFLIYFQGTGAADDSGLPNDRFFAVRPEGSVSTLKIQRTERGDSAVYLCASSYPAYYEQYFGPGTRLTVT.